A single TCR beta chain is shown here with its context. Sequencing relied on a cDNA template that was reverse transcribed from extracted RNA. Generated by immunoSEQ multiplex PCR, the TCRdb table keeps only in-frame clones and is missing some. The table records roughly 170,000 clones, 58% of them present only once. This sample was taken from a study of CD8+ T cells in alopecia areata. Across the study: After 6 to 18 months of tofacitinib, follow-up continued 6 months off drug.

The treatment was: oral pan-JAK inhibitor, 5-10 mg twice daily. This CDR3 spans 16 amino acids. V lost 5 bases to trimming and J lost 1 base, with 18 bases between them. Germline V CDR1 and CDR2: SEHNR, FQNEAQ (reference sequence). The genes are TRBV7-9 and TRBJ2-7; possibly TRBD2 for D (5 bases). The source is a human donor with alopecia areata. Source: CD8+ T cells sorted from blood, taken at week 24, from a patient treated with tofacitinib. Here the CDR3 DNA reads TGTGCCAGCAGCGGGAGACACTCCAGTTATTCCTACGAGCAGTACTTC. Protein product: CASSGRHSSYSYEQYF.